The sequence of this T cell receptor (beta chain) was determined in a study of cytomegalovirus exposure and HLA in healthy donors. Study results and caveats: The authors later found HLA-associated TCR beta chains more clonally expanded than equally common others. It was confirmed in vitro that a few of the CMV-associated chains were specific for CMV antigens.

Though nominally healthy at sampling, donors likely had unrecorded immune exposures. The primer mix had 60 Vbeta and 13 Jbeta primers. The method was immunoSEQ multiplex PCR; TCRdb's version includes in-frame clones alone and lacks a portion of them. The sample carries about 150,000 clones, nearly 80% recorded once. Deletions cut 7 bases from V and 2 bases from J, with 15 bases between. Germline CDR1 is SNHLY and CDR2 is FYNNEI. The CDR3 has 14 amino acids. For this clone: As yet, its antigen is unknown.

This TCR was sampled from a woman between 25 and 40 years old in good health and CMV-seronegative. V usage is TRBV2 and J usage is TRBJ2-7; weak D call: TRBD2 (5 bases). Sequencing used PBMCs. This CDR3 reads CASISGYGTYEQYF. Written as DNA, the CDR3 is TGTGCCAGCATTTCCGGGTACGGGACCTACGAGCAGTACTTC.